This T cell receptor beta chain emerged from a study of identical twins. A template switching step contributed a universal primer site, while unique molecular identifiers were present in the cDNA. TCRdb reprocessed the 5' RACE reads via MiXCR and lists one record per CDR3 protein. This table has 350,000 to 500,000 distinct CDR3 sequences, roughly 20% appearing once. Study-wide results and limits: Excess sharing by twins proved weaker in beta out-of-frame sequences.

A word on this clonotype: Its antigen is not identified.

Source material: naive T cells sorted from blood. This sequence originates from a man aged 45-65 years in good health.

The DNA of the CDR3 is TGTGCCAGCAGGGGACAGGGGGGGGCAGATACGCAGTATTTT. Translating it yields CASRGQGGADTQYF. The chain has TRBV12-3 or TRBV12-4 and TRBJ2-3, with 11 positions matching TRBD1. This CDR3 comprises 14 residues. Germline trimming cut 6 bases from V and 4 bases from J; bases unmatched to any gene: 3.